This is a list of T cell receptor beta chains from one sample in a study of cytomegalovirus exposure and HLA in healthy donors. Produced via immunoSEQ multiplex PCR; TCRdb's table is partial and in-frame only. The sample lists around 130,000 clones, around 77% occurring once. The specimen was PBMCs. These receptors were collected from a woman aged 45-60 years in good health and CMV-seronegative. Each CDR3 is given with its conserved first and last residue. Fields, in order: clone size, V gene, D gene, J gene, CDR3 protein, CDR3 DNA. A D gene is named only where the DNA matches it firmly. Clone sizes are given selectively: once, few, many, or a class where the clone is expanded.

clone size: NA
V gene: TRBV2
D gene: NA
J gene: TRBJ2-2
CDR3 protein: CASARDSTTGELFF
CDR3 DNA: TGTGCCAGCGCCCGGGACTCTACCACCGGGGAGCTGTTTTTT

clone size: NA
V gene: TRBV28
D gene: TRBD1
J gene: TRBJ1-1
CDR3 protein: CASSLWGTGKTEAFF
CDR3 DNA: TGTGCCAGCAGTTTATGGGGGACAGGGAAGACTGAAGCTTTCTTT

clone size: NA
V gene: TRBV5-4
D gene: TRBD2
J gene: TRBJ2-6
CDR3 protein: CASSLPGGSGANVLPF
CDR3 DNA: TGTGCCAGCAGCTTGCCGGGGGGGTCTGGGGCCAACGTCCTGCCTTTC

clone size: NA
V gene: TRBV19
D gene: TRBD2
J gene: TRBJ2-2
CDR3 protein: CASSRLAADTGELFF
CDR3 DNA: TGTGCCAGTAGTCGACTAGCGGCAGACACCGGGGAGCTGTTTTTT

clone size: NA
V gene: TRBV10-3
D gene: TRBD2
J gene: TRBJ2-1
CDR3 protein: CAIRDSGTPYNEQFF
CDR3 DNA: TGTGCCATCAGGGATAGCGGGACCCCCTACAATGAGCAGTTCTTC

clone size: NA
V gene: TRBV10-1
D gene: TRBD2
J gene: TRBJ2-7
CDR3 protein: CASRTVFTRREETYEQYF
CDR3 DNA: TGCGCCAGCAGAACCGTTTTCACCCGGCGGGAGGAAACCTACGAGCAGTACTTC

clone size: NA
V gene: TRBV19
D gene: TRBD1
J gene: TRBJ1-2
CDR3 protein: CASSPRGQGYGYTF
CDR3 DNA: TGTGCCAGTTCTCCCCGAGGACAGGGATATGGCTACACCTTC

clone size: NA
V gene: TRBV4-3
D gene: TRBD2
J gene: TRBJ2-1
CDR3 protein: CASSQDRLAGRRNEQFF
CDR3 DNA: TGCGCCAGCAGCCAAGATCGACTAGCGGGTCGAAGGAATGAGCAGTTCTTC

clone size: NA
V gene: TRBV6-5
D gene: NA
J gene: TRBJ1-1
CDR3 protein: CASSINRAENTEAFF
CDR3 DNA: TGTGCCAGCAGTATAAACAGGGCGGAGAACACTGAAGCTTTCTTT

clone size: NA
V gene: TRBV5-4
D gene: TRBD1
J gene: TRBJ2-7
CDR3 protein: CASSLPGGNHEQYF
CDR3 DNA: TGTGCCAGCAGCTTGCCAGGGGGCAACCACGAGCAGTACTTC

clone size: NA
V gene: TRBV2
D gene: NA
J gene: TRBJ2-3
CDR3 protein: CASPSVLSTDTQYF
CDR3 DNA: TGTGCCAGCCCGAGCGTCCTTAGCACAGATACGCAGTATTTT

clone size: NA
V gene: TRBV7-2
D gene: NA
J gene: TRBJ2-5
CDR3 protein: CASSLQGGEGSLETQYF
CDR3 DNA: TGTGCCAGCAGCTTACAAGGGGGTGAAGGGAGTCTAGAGACCCAGTACTTC

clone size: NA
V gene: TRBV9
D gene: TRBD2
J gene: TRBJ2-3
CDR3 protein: CASSLLAGEDTQYF
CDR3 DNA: TGTGCCAGCAGCCTCTTAGCGGGAGAAGATACGCAGTATTTT

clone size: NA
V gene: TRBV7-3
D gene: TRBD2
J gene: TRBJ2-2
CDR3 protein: CASSFSLAGVGELFF
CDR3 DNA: TGTGCCAGCAGCTTTTCGCTAGCGGGAGTAGGGGAGCTGTTTTTT

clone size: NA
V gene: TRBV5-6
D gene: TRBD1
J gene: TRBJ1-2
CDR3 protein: CASSARTGGGYTF
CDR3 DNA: TGTGCCAGCAGCGCACGGACAGGGGGTGGCTACACCTTC

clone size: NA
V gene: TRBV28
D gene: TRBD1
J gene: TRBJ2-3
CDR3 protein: CASSLWPGQGGSTDTQYF
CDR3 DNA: TGTGCCAGCAGTTTATGGCCGGGACAGGGAGGGAGCACAGATACGCAGTATTTT

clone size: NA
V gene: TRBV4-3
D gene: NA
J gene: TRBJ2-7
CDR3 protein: CASSRDIGRYEQYF
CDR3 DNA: TGCGCCAGCAGCCGTGACATCGGTCGCTACGAGCAGTACTTC

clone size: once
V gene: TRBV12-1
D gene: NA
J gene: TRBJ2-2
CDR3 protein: CASSSGELFF
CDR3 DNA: TGTGCCAGCAGCTCGGGGGAGCTGTTTTTT

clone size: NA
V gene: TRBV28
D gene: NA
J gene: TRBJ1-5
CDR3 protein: CASSTLGGAGQPQHF
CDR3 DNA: TGTGCCAGCAGTACCCTGGGGGGGGCAGGTCAGCCCCAGCATTTT

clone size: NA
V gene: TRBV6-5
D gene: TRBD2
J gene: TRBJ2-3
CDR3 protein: CASSYSMLAGRTYF
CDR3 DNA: TGTGCCAGCAGTTACTCGATGTTAGCGGGACGAACGTATTTT

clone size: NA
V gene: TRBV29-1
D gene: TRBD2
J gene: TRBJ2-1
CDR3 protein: CSVARREGYNEQFF
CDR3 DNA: TGCAGCGTTGCTCGGCGGGAGGGTTACAATGAGCAGTTCTTC

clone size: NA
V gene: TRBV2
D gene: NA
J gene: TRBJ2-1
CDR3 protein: CASSENGRYNEQFF
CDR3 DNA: TGTGCCAGCAGTGAAAACGGGAGATACAATGAGCAGTTCTTC

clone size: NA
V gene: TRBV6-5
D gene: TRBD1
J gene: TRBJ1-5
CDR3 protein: CASSPDRSNQPQNF
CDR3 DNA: TGTGCCAGCAGTCCGGACAGGAGCAATCAGCCCCAGAATTTT

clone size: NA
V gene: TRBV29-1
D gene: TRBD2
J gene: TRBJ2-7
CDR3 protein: CSVESGRLNEQYF
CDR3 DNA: TGCAGCGTCGAAAGCGGGAGGCTGAACGAGCAGTACTTC

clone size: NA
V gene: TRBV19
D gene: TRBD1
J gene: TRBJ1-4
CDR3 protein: CASSRVGTGAEKLFF
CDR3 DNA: TGTGCCAGTAGTAGGGTGGGGACAGGGGCTGAAAAACTGTTTTTT